These T cell receptor beta chains were read from a single sample in a study of cytomegalovirus exposure and HLA in healthy donors. TCRdb's table, derived via immunoSEQ multiplex PCR, lists solely in-frame clones and lacks some. The table shows 70,000 or so clones, with over 90% occurring only once. Sequencing was performed on PBMCs. The source of these receptors is a woman between 18 and 29 years old in good health and CMV-seronegative. Both conserved end residues are part of each CDR3. A D gene is named only where the DNA matches it firmly. Not all rows give a size; the values are once, few, many and, for expanded clones, a class.

clone size	V gene	D gene	J gene	CDR3 DNA	CDR3 protein
.	TRBV27	TRBD1	TRBJ2-1	TGTGCCAGCAGTCCGCGGACAGGGACCTACAATGAGCAGTTCTTC	CASSPRTGTYNEQFF
.	TRBV27	.	TRBJ1-2	TGTGCCAGCACTAACTTGAGGGGGGGCGACTATGGCTACACCTTC	CASTNLRGGDYGYTF
.	TRBV19	TRBD1	TRBJ1-2	TGTGCCAGTAGTATGCGGGACAGAAACTATGGCTACACCTTC	CASSMRDRNYGYTF
.	TRBV20-1	.	TRBJ2-5	TGCAGTGCTCTCCGGGGAGAGACCCAGTACTTC	CSALRGETQYF
once	TRBV6-5	.	TRBJ2-3	TGTGCCAGCAGTTACGGAGGGCGGACAGATACGCAGTATTTT	CASSYGGRTDTQYF
.	TRBV29-1	.	TRBJ2-7	TGCAGCGTGAGGGACTCCATTTACGAGCAGTACTTC	CSVRDSIYEQYF
.	TRBV2	TRBD2	TRBJ2-1	TGTGCCAGGGCGGGGGATAATGAGCAGTTCTTC	CARAGDNEQFF
.	TRBV7-6	TRBD1	TRBJ2-3	TGTGCCAGCAGCTTAGGGGCCGGGGGACAGGGAGCGTATTTT	CASSLGAGGQGAYF
.	TRBV7-3	.	TRBJ1-6	TGTGCCAGCAGCTCTGAGGCCTATTCACCCCTCCACTTT	CASSSEAYSPLHF
.	TRBV5-6	.	TRBJ2-1	TGTGCCAGCAGCCGCGATTGGAGTATTCGGATGGTTGAGCAGTTCTTC	CASSRDWSIRMVEQFF
.	TRBV13	.	TRBJ1-4	TGTGCCAGCAGCTCCGGACTCGAAGGTGAAAAACTGTTTTTT	CASSSGLEGEKLFF
.	TRBV7-6	.	TRBJ2-7	TGTGCCAGCAGCACCCGGACAGCCAAGGGGGAGCAGTACTTC	CASSTRTAKGEQYF
.	TRBV4-1	.	TRBJ1-5	TGCGCCAGCAGCCAAGTTACTTATCAGCCCCAGCATTTT	CASSQVTYQPQHF
.	TRBV7-9	.	TRBJ2-1	TGTGCCAGCAGCGCCCGGGGTTCCTACAATGAGCAGTTCTTC	CASSARGSYNEQFF
once	TRBV27	TRBD2	TRBJ2-3	TGTGCCAGCAGTTTCCAGCGGGAGCTTACGAATACGCAGTATTTT	CASSFQRELTNTQYF
.	TRBV27	TRBD1	TRBJ1-2	TGTGCCAGCAGCCGGACAGGGAATGGCTACACCTTC	CASSRTGNGYTF
.	TRBV6-5	TRBD1	TRBJ1-1	TGTGCCAGCAGTCGCCGACAGGGGAATGAAGCTTTCTTT	CASSRRQGNEAFF
.	TRBV11-2	.	TRBJ1-3	TGTGCCAGCAGCTTAGGAGGGAGCGGAAACACCATATATTTT	CASSLGGSGNTIYF
few	TRBV7-8	.	TRBJ2-7	TGTGCCAGCAGCTTAGAGGAGGGTGGGGTTTTATGGGGCGAGCAGTACTTC	CASSLEEGGVLWGEQYF
.	TRBV4-3	TRBD1	TRBJ2-3	TGCGCCAGCAGCCAAGATAGGACAGGGGCCAGGGATACGCAGTATTTT	CASSQDRTGARDTQYF
.	TRBV10-2	.	TRBJ2-1	TGCGCCATCTCCGGGGGTTCCTACAATGAGCAGTTCTTC	CAISGGSYNEQFF
.	TRBV9	TRBD2	TRBJ2-2	TGTGCCAGCAGCGGGGAGGCGGGAGGCACCGGGGAGCTGTTTTTT	CASSGEAGGTGELFF
.	TRBV5-4	TRBD1	TRBJ2-4	TGTGCCGTTCGGACAGGGGGCGCGGACATTCAGTACTTC	CAVRTGGADIQYF
.	TRBV15	.	TRBJ1-2	TGTGCCACCAGCACCCTAGAACCGGACAATAACTATGGCTACACCTTC	CATSTLEPDNNYGYTF
.	TRBV6-5	TRBD1	TRBJ2-7	TGTGCCAGCAGTTTGGACAGGGTGTTTAGGGAGCAGTACTTC	CASSLDRVFREQYF
.	TRBV13	.	TRBJ2-2	TGTGCCTCCCAGCTAGGGGGCGGGGAGCTGTTTTTT	CASQLGGGELFF
medium-sized	TRBV4-1	.	TRBJ2-7	TGCGCCAGCAGCCAAGGTGCCGGGTTCGAGCAGTACTTC	CASSQGAGFEQYF
.	TRBV10-2	.	TRBJ1-4	TGCGCCAGCAGTGAAGAGAATGAAAAACTGTTTTTT	CASSEENEKLFF
.	TRBV20-1	.	TRBJ2-7	TGCAGTGCTCCCCGGGCGGACACCCAGTACTTC	CSAPRADTQYF
.	TRBV7-2	TRBD2	TRBJ2-1	TGTGCCAGCAGCTTAGGACCGCCTAGCGGGGGTTCCTACAATGAGCAGTTCTTC	CASSLGPPSGGSYNEQFF
.	TRBV6-1	.	TRBJ2-2	TGTGCCAGCACAGTGGGGCACGACACCGGGGAGCTGTTTTTT	CASTVGHDTGELFF
.	TRBV6-1	.	TRBJ2-5	TGTGCCAGCAGTGAAGTTGAGGCTTGGGAGACCCAGTACTTC	CASSEVEAWETQYF
.	TRBV27	TRBD1	TRBJ2-3	TGTGCCAGCAGCGATAGTCGACAGGGAGACCCTACGCAGTATTTT	CASSDSRQGDPTQYF
.	TRBV19	.	TRBJ1-4	TGTGCCAGTAGTAGAGGCGCTGTTAATGAAAAACTGTTTTTT	CASSRGAVNEKLFF
.	TRBV15	.	TRBJ1-3	TGTGCCACCAGCAGCAGGGGCTCTGGAAACACCATATATTTT	CATSSRGSGNTIYF
.	TRBV5-7	TRBD1	TRBJ2-2	TGTGCCAGCAGCCTGGGACAGAAACTTAACACCGGGGAGCTGTTTTTT	CASSLGQKLNTGELFF
.	TRBV4-2	TRBD1	TRBJ1-5	TGTGCCAGCAGCCAACCGACAGGGGAGGGACAGCCCCAGCATTTT	CASSQPTGEGQPQHF
.	TRBV2	TRBD1	TRBJ2-2	TGTGCCAGCAGGGGGACAGGGGGTACCGGGGAGCTGTTTTTT	CASRGTGGTGELFF
.	TRBV7-9	TRBD1	TRBJ1-1	TGTGCCAGCAGCTTGGGGTCATCCGACAGGGTCGCTTTCTTT	CASSLGSSDRVAFF
.	TRBV5-6	.	TRBJ1-1	TGTGCCAGCAGCTTGCTAGATCGGAACACTGAAGCTTTCTTT	CASSLLDRNTEAFF
.	TRBV11-3	.	TRBJ2-1	TGTGCCAGCAGCTCCGGAATGACGGGAGAGGACAATGAGCAGTTCTTC	CASSSGMTGEDNEQFF
medium-sized	TRBV2	.	TRBJ1-5	TGTGCCAGCACGGAACAGGCATTTAGCAATCAGCCCCAGCATTTT	CASTEQAFSNQPQHF
.	TRBV28	TRBD1	TRBJ2-7	TGTGCCAGCAGTGGCGGACAGGTCCCGAGATCCTACGAGCAGTACTTC	CASSGGQVPRSYEQYF
.	TRBV28	.	TRBJ2-7	TGTGCCAGCAGTTTGGCGGTAGGAACCTACGAGCAGTACTTC	CASSLAVGTYEQYF
.	TRBV2	TRBD2	TRBJ2-1	TGTGCCAGCCGGACTAGCGGTCTGTACAATGAGCAGTTCTTC	CASRTSGLYNEQFF
.	TRBV28	TRBD2	TRBJ2-7	TGTGCCAGCAGTTTATGGTCTAGCGGGAGGATGGTCTCCTACGAGCAGTACTTC	CASSLWSSGRMVSYEQYF
.	TRBV13	.	TRBJ1-3	TGTGCCAGCAGCTTAGATCGGGGAGTAAACACCATATATTTT	CASSLDRGVNTIYF
once	TRBV9	TRBD1	TRBJ1-4	TGTGCCAGCAGCGTCGGGACGCAGGGGGTGGAAAAACTGTTTTTT	CASSVGTQGVEKLFF
.	TRBV19	TRBD1	TRBJ1-2	TGTGCCAGTAGCGAAAGACAGGGCTATGGCTACACCTTC	CASSERQGYGYTF
.	TRBV4-2	.	TRBJ1-5	TGTGCCAGCAGCCAAGACACTAATGACAATCAGCCCCAGCATTTT	CASSQDTNDNQPQHF
.	TRBV6-1	.	TRBJ2-1	TGTGCCAGCAGTGAACCGTACAGGGTACCATACAATGAGCAGTTCTTC	CASSEPYRVPYNEQFF
once	TRBV7-6	.	TRBJ1-1	TGTGCCAGCAGGAGGGGACAAAACACTGAAGCTTTCTTT	CASRRGQNTEAFF
.	TRBV18	.	TRBJ2-1	TGTGCCAGCTCACGAGCACTCTTAAGTAGCGAATCCTACAATGAGCAGTTCTTC	CASSRALLSSESYNEQFF
.	TRBV7-8	.	TRBJ2-3	TGTGCCAGCAGCCCCGCGCGACGAGGACAGTACACAGATACGCAGTATTTT	CASSPARRGQYTDTQYF
once	TRBV4-1	TRBD1	TRBJ1-1	TGCGCCAGCAGCCAGAGTCGAGGGACAGGGGGCCTGAACACTGAAGCTTTCTTT	CASSQSRGTGGLNTEAFF
.	TRBV7-9	TRBD1	TRBJ2-5	TGTGCCAGCAGCTTGGGGACAGGCTACCAAGAGACCCAGTACTTC	CASSLGTGYQETQYF
.	TRBV6-5	TRBD1	TRBJ2-7	TGTGCCAGCAGTTTCGGGACAGGGGGCTACGAGCAGTACTTC	CASSFGTGGYEQYF